This T cell receptor beta chain was captured by sequencing in a study of T cells in Graves' hyperthyroidism and ophthalmopathy. Amplified TCR beta CDR3 regions came from RNA transcripts. TCR CDR3 regions were first amplified by RT-PCR with HTBI primers. TCRdb reanalysed the multiplex PCR reads using MiXCR and keeps one entry per CDR3 protein. This table has over 400,000 distinct CDR3 sequences, approximately 15% appearing once. This CDR3 spans 13 amino acids. With 8 bases removed from V and 3 bases from J, the gap between germline ends came to 14 bases. Germline values: CDR1 MNHNS, CDR2 SASEGT. In this sample, this clonotype turned up many times.

The receptor's source is a man between 18 and 35 years old with Graves' ophthalmopathy. J is TRBJ2-7 and V is TRBV6-1, with D hard to call. The sample comprised blood. The CDR3: CASGVTGVYEQYF. CDR3 DNA: TGTGCCAGCGGAGTCACGGGCGTCTACGAGCAGTACTTC.